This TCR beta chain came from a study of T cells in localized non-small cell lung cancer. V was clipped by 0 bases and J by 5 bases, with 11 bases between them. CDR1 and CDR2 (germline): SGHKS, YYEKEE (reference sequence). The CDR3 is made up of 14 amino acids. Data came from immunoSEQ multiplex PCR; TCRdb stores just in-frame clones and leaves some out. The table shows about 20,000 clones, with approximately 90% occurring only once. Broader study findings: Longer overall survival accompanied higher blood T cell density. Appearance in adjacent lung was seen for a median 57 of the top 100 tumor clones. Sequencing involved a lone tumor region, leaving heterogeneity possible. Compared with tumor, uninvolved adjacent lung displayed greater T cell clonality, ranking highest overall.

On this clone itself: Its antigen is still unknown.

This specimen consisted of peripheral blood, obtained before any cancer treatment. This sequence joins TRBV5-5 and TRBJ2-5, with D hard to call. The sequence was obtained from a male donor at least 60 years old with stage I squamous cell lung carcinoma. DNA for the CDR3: TGTGCCAGCAGCTTGGGGACCGGCATGGAGACCCAGTACTTC. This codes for CASSLGTGMETQYF. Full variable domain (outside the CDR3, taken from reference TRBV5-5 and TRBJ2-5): DAGVTQSPTHLIKTRGQQVTLRCSPISGHKSVSWYQQVLGQGPQFIFQYYEKEERGRGNFPDRFSARQFPNYSSELNVNALLLGDSALYLCASSLGTGMETQYFGPGTRLLVL.